Listed below are T cell receptor beta chains from one sample, sequenced in a study of shared clonotypes between healthy human individuals. Sequenced by immunoSEQ multiplex PCR; TCRdb stores in-frame clones only, minus some. Among roughly 2,300,000 clones listed, about nine tenths were seen once. The sample consisted of naive CD4+ T cells from PBMCs. The receptors stem from a young man in good health. Some clones in this sample may be carry-over from other donors' samples. The CDR3 runs from the conserved cysteine through the conserved F or W. Each record gives: V gene, CDR3 length, clone size, J gene, CDR3 protein. Clone size appears in some rows only: once, few, many, or a class for an expanded clone.

V gene: TRBV28
CDR3 length: 14
clone size: -
J gene: TRBJ1-2
CDR3 protein: CASTSPPGGNGYTF

V gene: TRBV28
CDR3 length: 18
clone size: -
J gene: TRBJ1-4
CDR3 protein: CASSLGGTTGATNEKLFF

V gene: TRBV19
CDR3 length: 12
clone size: -
J gene: TRBJ1-2
CDR3 protein: CASRAVNYGYTF

V gene: TRBV4-1
CDR3 length: 16
clone size: few
J gene: TRBJ1-1
CDR3 protein: CASSQGAGATNTEAFF

V gene: TRBV29-1
CDR3 length: 11
clone size: -
J gene: TRBJ2-1
CDR3 protein: CSGRSSNEQFF

V gene: TRBV10-3
CDR3 length: 17
clone size: -
J gene: TRBJ1-1
CDR3 protein: CAISVSQGATMNTEAFF

V gene: TRBV28
CDR3 length: 12
clone size: -
J gene: TRBJ1-2
CDR3 protein: CASIISGGGYTF

V gene: TRBV6-5
CDR3 length: 14
clone size: -
J gene: TRBJ2-3
CDR3 protein: CAVRPSGYTDTQYF

V gene: TRBV7-3
CDR3 length: 14
clone size: -
J gene: TRBJ1-2
CDR3 protein: CASSLRAGLGGYTF

V gene: TRBV10-3
CDR3 length: 14
clone size: -
J gene: TRBJ2-7
CDR3 protein: CATRGALETHEQYF

V gene: TRBV6-1
CDR3 length: 14
clone size: -
J gene: TRBJ1-3
CDR3 protein: CASSVTASGNTIYF

V gene: TRBV15
CDR3 length: 15
clone size: -
J gene: TRBJ2-3
CDR3 protein: CATSRDVGSTDTQYF

V gene: TRBV28
CDR3 length: 15
clone size: -
J gene: TRBJ1-5
CDR3 protein: CASSLATIGNQPQHF

V gene: TRBV19
CDR3 length: 13
clone size: -
J gene: TRBJ1-1
CDR3 protein: CASSIQGNTEAFF

V gene: TRBV5-4
CDR3 length: 13
clone size: -
J gene: TRBJ2-7
CDR3 protein: CAGKQGGSGEQYF

V gene: TRBV19
CDR3 length: 15
clone size: -
J gene: TRBJ2-1
CDR3 protein: CASSMWLAGTSPQFF

V gene: TRBV29-1
CDR3 length: 16
clone size: -
J gene: TRBJ2-3
CDR3 protein: CSVEGTSGRETDTQYF

V gene: TRBV7-2
CDR3 length: 15
clone size: -
J gene: TRBJ1-2
CDR3 protein: CASSLSPQAYYGYTF

V gene: TRBV25-1
CDR3 length: 14
clone size: -
J gene: TRBJ1-6
CDR3 protein: CASSRGPGIPPLHF

V gene: TRBV11-2
CDR3 length: 15
clone size: -
J gene: TRBJ2-2
CDR3 protein: CASSPRRGVTGELFF

V gene: TRBV7-3
CDR3 length: 15
clone size: -
J gene: TRBJ1-5
CDR3 protein: CASSLSGGSNQPQHF

V gene: TRBV2
CDR3 length: 15
clone size: -
J gene: TRBJ2-2
CDR3 protein: CASIQERGGTGELFF

V gene: TRBV2
CDR3 length: 13
clone size: -
J gene: TRBJ2-5
CDR3 protein: CASMGGLQETQYF

V gene: TRBV6-6
CDR3 length: 15
clone size: -
J gene: TRBJ1-2
CDR3 protein: CASSYSVKTNYGYTF

V gene: TRBV7-9
CDR3 length: 19
clone size: -
J gene: TRBJ2-1
CDR3 protein: CASSSRLGRERESGNEQFF

V gene: TRBV2
CDR3 length: 14
clone size: once
J gene: TRBJ2-3
CDR3 protein: CASSLSGGADTQYF

V gene: TRBV7-9
CDR3 length: 15
clone size: -
J gene: TRBJ2-7
CDR3 protein: CASNELTGSTYEQYF

V gene: TRBV6-1
CDR3 length: 14
clone size: -
J gene: TRBJ1-5
CDR3 protein: CASSRAQWGQPQHF

V gene: TRBV21-1
CDR3 length: 15
clone size: -
J gene: TRBJ2-6
CDR3 protein: CASSKGGTGANVLTF

V gene: TRBV7-3
CDR3 length: 13
clone size: -
J gene: -
CDR3 protein: CASSLSRQDEQYF

V gene: TRBV5-1
CDR3 length: 15
clone size: -
J gene: TRBJ2-7
CDR3 protein: CASTSRTGTGYEQYF

V gene: TRBV28
CDR3 length: 16
clone size: -
J gene: TRBJ2-7
CDR3 protein: CASSLSGGQGAYEQYF

V gene: TRBV5-1
CDR3 length: 14
clone size: -
J gene: TRBJ2-5
CDR3 protein: CASSLARIQETQYF

V gene: TRBV29-1
CDR3 length: 12
clone size: -
J gene: TRBJ1-2
CDR3 protein: CSGDTPRDGYTF

V gene: TRBV13
CDR3 length: 15
clone size: -
J gene: TRBJ2-7
CDR3 protein: CASSRSGRARSEQYF

V gene: TRBV7-6
CDR3 length: 16
clone size: -
J gene: TRBJ2-7
CDR3 protein: CASSLALAGPSYEQYF

V gene: TRBV2
CDR3 length: 13
clone size: -
J gene: TRBJ1-5
CDR3 protein: CASKGQGNQPQHF

V gene: TRBV18
CDR3 length: 15
clone size: -
J gene: TRBJ1-1
CDR3 protein: CASSPPRGDSTEAFF

V gene: TRBV18
CDR3 length: 13
clone size: once
J gene: TRBJ2-7
CDR3 protein: CASSRDRGDEQYF

V gene: TRBV5-4
CDR3 length: 14
clone size: -
J gene: TRBJ1-2
CDR3 protein: CASSLAGQGFGYTF

V gene: TRBV7-2
CDR3 length: 12
clone size: -
J gene: TRBJ2-1
CDR3 protein: CASSANAGSQFF

V gene: TRBV28
CDR3 length: 17
clone size: -
J gene: TRBJ1-3
CDR3 protein: CASSLGNSGGAGNTIYF

V gene: TRBV5-1
CDR3 length: 15
clone size: -
J gene: TRBJ2-1
CDR3 protein: CASSRVPGQGNEQFF

V gene: TRBV28
CDR3 length: 14
clone size: once
J gene: TRBJ1-2
CDR3 protein: CASRPDRRTGGYTF

V gene: TRBV27
CDR3 length: 13
clone size: once
J gene: TRBJ1-1
CDR3 protein: CASSLEGGVEAFF

V gene: TRBV7-3
CDR3 length: 15
clone size: -
J gene: TRBJ2-2
CDR3 protein: CASSTRTANTGELFF

V gene: TRBV7-3
CDR3 length: 13
clone size: -
J gene: TRBJ2-5
CDR3 protein: CASSLTLEETQYF

V gene: TRBV10-1
CDR3 length: 15
clone size: -
J gene: TRBJ1-1
CDR3 protein: CASSESVGPNTEAFF

V gene: TRBV28
CDR3 length: 14
clone size: -
J gene: TRBJ1-2
CDR3 protein: CASRTGLAVYGYTF

V gene: TRBV6-1
CDR3 length: 15
clone size: -
J gene: TRBJ1-1
CDR3 protein: CASYTRDRLNTEAFF

V gene: TRBV10-3
CDR3 length: 14
clone size: once
J gene: TRBJ2-4
CDR3 protein: CAISEGLMGRDQYF

V gene: TRBV4-3
CDR3 length: 15
clone size: -
J gene: TRBJ1-1
CDR3 protein: CASSHQLTMNTEAFF

V gene: TRBV18
CDR3 length: 12
clone size: few
J gene: TRBJ1-5
CDR3 protein: CASSPPDQPQHF

V gene: TRBV4-3
CDR3 length: 18
clone size: -
J gene: TRBJ2-1
CDR3 protein: CASSQEHSGAPMYNEQFF

V gene: TRBV30
CDR3 length: 12
clone size: -
J gene: TRBJ1-2
CDR3 protein: CAWTRGPAGYTF

V gene: TRBV5-5
CDR3 length: 14
clone size: -
J gene: TRBJ1-5
CDR3 protein: CASSLEGNNQPQHF

V gene: TRBV6-4
CDR3 length: 16
clone size: -
J gene: TRBJ1-1
CDR3 protein: CASSDLRGPLNTEAFF

V gene: TRBV7-8
CDR3 length: 19
clone size: -
J gene: TRBJ2-7
CDR3 protein: CASSLLVAWGTSGSYEQYF

V gene: TRBV4-2
CDR3 length: 15
clone size: once
J gene: TRBJ2-3
CDR3 protein: CASSQDRTTRDTQYF